This T cell receptor (beta chain) stems from a study of blood T cell repertoires in COVID-19. The wider study: Both acute and convalescent COVID-19 samples were obtained from the United States, Italy and Spain.

Trimming pared 1 base from V and 4 bases from J, leaving 5 bases between. Germline lookup yields CDR1 GTSNPN and CDR2 SVGIG (reference sequence). The CDR3 sequence is 12 residues long. The table came from immunoSEQ multiplex PCR; TCRdb's copy has only in-frame clones and leaves some out. The sample holds about 210,000 clones; just over 85% are singletons and the top ten take 1.4% to 1.5%. The origin of this receptor is a man between 18 and 35 years old with active or convalescent COVID-19. Material for sequencing was peripheral blood. The chain recombines TRBV30 with TRBJ1-5; D is unresolved. Here the CDR3 DNA reads TGTGCCTGGAGTGCCGTAAATCAGCCCCAGCATTTT. Amino acid sequence: CAWSAVNQPQHF.